This T cell receptor (beta chain) is drawn from a study of CD8 T cells in ankylosing spondylitis. CDR1 and CDR2 from the germline V gene are SQVTM and ANQGSEA. The CDR3 covers 12 residues. V was cut by 8 bases and J by 8 bases, with 18 bases left in between. 5'-RACE, quantitative and with molecular barcodes, yielded the TCR beta libraries. TCRdb reprocessed the 5' RACE reads with MiXCR, giving one entry per CDR3 protein. The sample carries 200,000 to 300,000 distinct CDR3 sequences, roughly 8.6% recorded once. The study, taken as a whole, reports: Clones tied to disease were said to be significantly enriched in matched ankylosing spondylitis synovial fluid. One TCR beta motif, made up of under ten highly homologous variants, appeared characteristic of ankylosing spondylitis blood. In the blood and synovial fluid of reactive arthritis, some motif variants had been previously reported.

On this clonotype itself: The target antigen is unknown.

This chain uses TRBV29-1 with TRBJ1-1; D remains unclear. The source is a male donor with ankylosing spondylitis or in good health (not recorded which). Sequencing was done on a sample of blood, either unsorted or a sorted T cell fraction (not recorded which). The CDR3 loop reads CSIGPRSTEAFF. The CDR3, as DNA: TGCAGCATCGGGCCAAGATCCACAGAAGCTTTCTTT.